The 7 T cell receptor beta chains given below trace back to one sample, sequenced in a study of control samples from healthy donors and cancer patients. Profiling relied on immunoSEQ multiplex PCR, and the TCRdb table lists in-frame clones only, not all of them. The sample includes roughly 76,000 clones, 90% to 95% of them seen just once. What was sequenced was blood. The receptors were sampled from a woman under 30 in good health.

This clone was found once. The rearrangement uses TRBV5-1 and TRBJ1-2; D is ambiguous. This CDR3 region has 14 residues. Germline-derived CDR1 and CDR2 are SGHRS and YFSETQ. V was trimmed by 0 bases and J by 7 bases, leaving 13 bases between them. Here the CDR3 DNA reads TGCGCCAGCAGCTTGGCCCCAATTCCCCGTGGCTACACCTTC. Translated: CASSLAPIPRGYTF.

CDR3 in DNA: TGTGCCAGCAGTGGGGCTTTGAGAGACAGGGACCAAGAGACCCAGTACTTC. It encodes CASSGALRDRDQETQYF. The rearrangement uses TRBV6-4 and TRBJ2-5; 7 bases map to TRBD1. With 4 bases clipped from V and 0 bases from J, the junction kept 11 bases outside the gene matches. The CDR3 is made up of 17 amino acids. Germline V gene data show CDR1 as MRHNA and CDR2 as SNTAGT.

The rearrangement uses TRBV7-8 and TRBJ2-5; 9 bases map to TRBD2. This CDR3 region has 17 residues. V shed 1 base and J 3 bases; nucleotides not matched to a gene: 9. The V gene's germline CDR1 is SGHVS and CDR2 FQNEAQ. The CDR3 DNA reads as TGTGCCAGCAGCTTAGATGGCTTTTCTAGCGGGGAAGAGACCCAGTACTTC. Translating gives CASSLDGFSSGEETQYF.

In its sample, this clone was seen once. J is TRBJ1-4 and V is TRBV5-1; 8 positions agree with TRBD1. The CDR3 consists of 16 residues. J gave up 8 bases and V 4 bases, and 13 bases lay outside the gene matches. Per germline, CDR1 SGHRS and CDR2 YFSETQ. The DNA of the CDR3 is TGCGCCAGCAGCCAAGATATCGGACAGGGTTGGGAAAAACTGTTTTTT. Protein sequence: CASSQDIGQGWEKLFF.

This clone was counted once. The chain links TRBV6-5 to TRBJ2-5, with D possibly TRBD2 on 5 matching bases. The germline CDR1 and CDR2 sequences are MNHEY and SVGAGI. The CDR3 totals 13 residues. V lost 2 bases to trimming and J lost 4 bases, with 8 bases between them. CDR3 in amino acids: CASSYRAGETQYF. In nucleotides, the CDR3 is TGTGCCAGCAGTTACCGTGCGGGAGAGACCCAGTACTTC.

With respect to this clone: Other DNA sequences in the sample encode the same CDR3. V usage is TRBV28 and J usage is TRBJ2-2, with a weak D call TRBD2 (7 bases). Trimming pared 6 bases from V and 6 bases from J, leaving 17 bases between. CDR3 length: 15 amino acids. Germline lookup yields CDR1 MDHEN and CDR2 SYDVKM. CDR3 amino acids: CASSLGGAGAGELFF. The CDR3 DNA follows: TGTGCCAGCAGCCTGGGGGGGGCAGGGGCCGGGGAGCTGTTTTTT.

This rearrangement joins TRBV19 to TRBJ2-1, with D perhaps being TRBD1 or TRBD2 (5 bases each). V was cut by 5 bases and J by 4 bases, with 15 bases left in between. Germline V lookup: CDR1 LNHDA, CDR2 SQIVND (reference sequence). The CDR3 extends over 15 amino acids. The CDR3 nucleotides read TGTGCCAGTAGTTTCGATGGCGAGGGGTACAATGAGCAGTTCTTC. Translating gives CASSFDGEGYNEQFF.